What follows are 17 T cell receptor beta chains derived from one specimen sequenced in a study of blood T cell repertoires in COVID-19. Sequencing was performed with immunoSEQ multiplex PCR; in TCRdb, only in-frame clones are kept and a portion is missing. This sample has roughly 130,000 clones; more than 75% occur once, and the top ten carry approximately 5.2%. The source material was peripheral blood. These receptors originate from a woman between 65 and 79 years old with COVID-19, enrolled during active disease.

This clone was found a few times. This chain links TRBV30 with TRBJ2-1; 9 nucleotides align to TRBD2. V was clipped by 4 bases and J by 7 bases; unmatched bases: 23. Germline V gene data show CDR1 as GTSNPN and CDR2 as SVGIG (reference sequence). This CDR3 is built from 19 residues. CDR3 nucleotide sequence: TGTGCCTGGAAACCCGTTGGTAGCGGGGGACCCCTCCTGATGAATGAGCAGTTCTTC. Protein sequence: CAWKPVGSGGPLLMNEQFF. Using reference TRBV30 and TRBJ2-1 for the parts outside the CDR3, the full variable domain is SQTIHQWPATLVQPVGSPLSLECTVEGTSNPNLYWYRQAAGRGLQLLFYSVGIGQISSEVPQNLSASRPQDRQFILSSKKLLLSDSGFYLCAWKPVGSGGPLLMNEQFFGPGTRLTVL.

The V call is TRBV20-1, the J call TRBJ2-1; perhaps TRBD2 as D (6 bases). The V end lost 3 bases, the J end lost 2 bases, and 11 bases lay between the germline ends. This CDR3 has 14 residues. Germline V gene sequence: CDR1 DFQATT, CDR2 SNEGSKA (reference sequence). CDR3 loop: CSASQDYPYNEQFF. CDR3 coding DNA: TGCAGTGCTAGTCAGGACTACCCCTACAATGAGCAGTTCTTC.

This chain joins TRBV5-1 and TRBJ2-2; a possible D gene is TRBD2 (5 bases). Germline CDR1 SGHRS, CDR2 YFSETQ. The CDR3 is 14 amino acids. V was clipped by 6 bases and J by 6 bases, with 15 bases between them. CDR3 region: CASILGTSPGELFF. The CDR3 region has the DNA TGCGCCAGCATCCTCGGTACTAGTCCCGGGGAGCTGTTTTTT.

This sequence joins TRBV6-5 and TRBJ2-1, with D uncertain. The CDR3 covers 14 residues. V gave up 7 bases and J gave up 1 base, with 11 bases separating them. Germline V lookup: CDR1 MNHEY, CDR2 SVGAGI. CDR3 protein: CASKRSTSYNEQFF. Here the CDR3 DNA reads TGTGCCAGCAAACGGTCGACATCCTACAATGAGCAGTTCTTC.

The CDR3 sequence is CASSWTGNTEAFF. CDR3 DNA: TGTGCCAGCAGTTGGACAGGGAACACTGAAGCTTTCTTT. The genes are TRBV12-3 or TRBV12-4 and TRBJ1-1, with 7 bases that match TRBD1. The V gene end was trimmed by 4 bases and the J gene end by 1 base; junction bases not matched to a gene: 0. This CDR3 is built from 13 residues.

This chain uses TRBV6-5 with TRBJ1-4; no firm D call. This CDR3 has 14 amino acids. Germline CDR1 is MNHEY and CDR2 is SVGAGI. Trimming removed 4 bases from V and 7 bases from J, with 13 bases in between. The chain's CDR3 is CASSLTRSSEKLFF. The CDR3 DNA follows: TGTGCCAGCAGTTTAACTAGGAGCTCTGAAAAACTGTTTTTT.

The rearrangement joins TRBV28 to TRBJ1-2; the match to TRBD1 covers 7 bases. V was clipped by 2 bases and J by 7 bases; unmatched bases: 10. Germline V lookup: CDR1 MDHEN, CDR2 SYDVKM. CDR3 length: 15 residues. CDR3 DNA sequence: TGTGCCAGCAGTTTAAGCCCCCCCAGGGGGTCTGGCTACACCTTC. Protein: CASSLSPPRGSGYTF.

This sequence joins TRBV2 and TRBJ1-1, with D possibly being TRBD1 (5 bases). The CDR3 extends over 14 amino acids. CDR1 and CDR2 from the germline V gene are SNHLY and FYNNEI. V was trimmed by 4 bases and J by 5 bases, leaving 14 bases between them. CDR3 region: CASSGNGAGTEAFF. The CDR3 region has the DNA TGTGCCAGCAGTGGGAATGGGGCCGGGACTGAAGCTTTCTTT. Using reference TRBV2 and TRBJ1-1 for the parts outside the CDR3, the full variable domain is EPEVTQTPSHQVTQMGQEVILRCVPISNHLYFYWYRQILGQKVEFLVSFYNNEISEKSEIFDDQFSVERPDGSNFTLKIRSTKLEDSAMYFCASSGNGAGTEAFFGQGTRLTVV.

The chain carries TRBV11-2 and TRBJ2-7; a weak D match, TRBD2 (5 bases). Germline values: CDR1 SGHAT, CDR2 FQNNGV. Trimming took off 3 bases at V and 3 bases at J, with 15 bases between the two ends. This CDR3 spans 15 amino acids. CDR3 nucleotide sequence: TGTGCCAGCAGCTTGACTACGGGCCCCAACTACGAGCAGTACTTC. Translated, it gives CASSLTTGPNYEQYF.

This rearrangement joins TRBV27 to TRBJ2-1; TRBD2 aligns across 15 bases. The CDR3 contains 17 residues. CDR1 and CDR2 from the germline V gene are MNHEY and SMNVEV (reference sequence). The J segment lost 2 bases and the V segment lost 5 bases, leaving 4 bases of the junction unmatched. CDR3 in DNA: TGTGCCAGCAGTGCCGGGACTAGCGGGGGGACCTACAATGAGCAGTTCTTC. Encoded protein: CASSAGTSGGTYNEQFF.

This chain links TRBV19 with TRBJ2-4; 8 positions match TRBD1. The CDR3 is 16 residues long. The trim removed 5 bases at V and 7 bases at J, leaving 13 bases unmatched. CDR1 is LNHDA and CDR2 is SQIVND in the germline V gene (reference sequence). The CDR3 coding sequence is TGTGCCAGTAGTCTCAGGGGGCGTAGGGGAGGTAACATTCAGTACTTC. It encodes CASSLRGRRGGNIQYF.

The chain recombines TRBV6-5 with TRBJ2-3; possibly TRBD2 for D (6 bases). Germline V gene lookup returns CDR1 MNHEY and CDR2 SVGAGI. Trimming pared 4 bases from V and 4 bases from J, leaving 12 bases between. CDR3 length: 14 residues. The CDR3 region has the DNA TGTGCCAGCAGTTCTCGGGGAGGTGCAGATACGCAGTATTTT. It translates to CASSSRGGADTQYF.

The V and J genes are TRBV30 and TRBJ1-1, with 7 bases aligning to TRBD1. This CDR3 has 15 residues. The V and J ends lost 6 bases and 0 bases, in that order; junction bases with no gene match: 10. The germline gives CDR1 GTSNPN, CDR2 SVGIG (reference sequence). The CDR3 nucleotides are TGTGCCTGTATGAATATGGGACAGATGAACACTGAAGCTTTCTTT. Its translation: CACMNMGQMNTEAFF.

This clone was counted a few times. This chain links TRBV15 with TRBJ1-5; D is perhaps TRBD1 (6 bases). The CDR3 contains 16 residues. V lost 0 bases to trimming and J lost 5 bases, with 14 bases between them. From germline, CDR1 is LNHNV and CDR2 YYDKDF (reference sequence). The CDR3 DNA is TGTGCCACCAGCAGAGAAAGAAGGGGACATCATCAGCCCCAGCATTTT. This translates into CATSRERRGHHQPQHF.

Turning to this clone: Other DNA sequences of this sample code for an identical CDR3. The chain couples TRBV18 to TRBJ1-5, with 8 bases identical to TRBD1. The ends lost 3 bases at V and 7 bases at J; junction bases unmatched: 2. CDR1 and CDR2 from the germline V gene are KGHSH and LQKENI. This CDR3 is 13 amino acids long. This CDR3 reads CASSPDRDQPQHF. The CDR3 bases are TGTGCCAGCTCACCGGACAGGGACCAGCCCCAGCATTTT.

This chain connects TRBV3-1 (or the pseudogene TRBV3-2) to TRBJ2-2; TRBD1 might be the D (6 bases). CDR1 is LGHDT and CDR2 is YNNKEL in the germline V gene (reference sequence). This CDR3 is 14 amino acids long. V was clipped by 2 bases and J by 5 bases, with 9 bases between them. The CDR3 reads CASSQTTGTGELFF. The CDR3 DNA is TGTGCCAGCAGCCAAACTACAGGGACCGGGGAGCTGTTTTTT.

This clone was detected only once. This chain connects TRBV6-5 to TRBJ1-2; possibly TRBD1 for D (5 bases). V lost 11 bases, J lost 7 bases, and 20 bases lay in between. The germline CDR1 and CDR2 sequences are MNHEY and SVGAGI. The CDR3 has 13 residues. CDR3 amino acids: CACSPGPGIGYTF. Written as DNA, the CDR3 is TGTGCCTGCTCCCCGGGCCCAGGGATTGGCTACACCTTC.